A selection of T cell receptor beta chains follows, all from one sample in a study of OX40 agonist ivuxolimab in advanced cancers. Only in-frame clones appear in the TCRdb table, and some are missing; sequencing was by immunoSEQ multiplex PCR. The table lists about 58,000 clones, around 84% of them singletons. The source material was CD4+ or CD8+ T cells sorted from blood, sampled in a trial of the OX40 agonist ivuxolimab. The receptors were gathered from an adult with an advanced solid tumor such as melanoma, head and neck, liver or kidney cancer. Both conserved end residues are part of each CDR3. The D gene is left open where the match is weak. Clone sizes are given selectively: once, few, many, or a class where the clone is expanded.

V gene	clone size	J gene	D gene	CDR3 protein	CDR3 DNA
TRBV19	.	TRBJ1-5	.	CASTIGSGLQQPQHF	TGTGCCAGTACCATAGGTTCAGGGCTACAGCAGCCCCAGCATTTT
TRBV5-6	.	TRBJ2-1	TRBD2	CASSLGLAGGWRSYNEQFF	TGTGCCAGCAGCTTAGGCCTAGCGGGAGGTTGGCGCTCCTACAATGAGCAGTTCTTC
TRBV25-1	medium-sized	TRBJ1-2	.	CASSPGQGILGYTF	TGTGCCAGCAGCCCTGGTCAGGGGATTCTGGGCTACACCTTC
TRBV6-1	.	TRBJ2-7	TRBD2	CASSARGAGASYEQYF	TGTGCCAGCAGTGCCCGCGGAGCGGGGGCGTCCTACGAGCAGTACTTC
TRBV9	few	TRBJ1-1	TRBD1	CASSVQGANTAFF	TGTGCCAGCAGCGTACAGGGGGCAAACACGGCTTTCTTT
TRBV7-2	.	TRBJ2-7	TRBD1	CASSGQGLHEQYF	TGTGCCAGCAGCGGACAGGGGCTCCACGAGCAGTACTTC
TRBV5-1	.	TRBJ2-7	TRBD2	CASSLGAGGLSYEQYF	TGCGCCAGCAGCTTGGGAGCGGGGGGACTCTCCTACGAGCAGTACTTC
TRBV7-2	.	TRBJ2-5	.	CASSLRRMGGQETQYF	TGTGCCAGCAGCTTACGGAGAATGGGTGGACAAGAGACCCAGTACTTC
TRBV19	.	TRBJ1-5	.	CASSIARFQQPQHF	TGTGCCAGTAGTATAGCCAGGTTCCAACAGCCCCAGCATTTT
TRBV5-6	.	TRBJ2-2	TRBD1	CASSFRRQGAGTGELFF	TGTGCCAGCAGCTTTCGGAGACAGGGGGCTGGCACCGGGGAGCTGTTTTTT
TRBV2	once	TRBJ1-5	TRBD1	CASRRDRAYEQPQHF	TGTGCCAGCAGACGGGACAGGGCCTATGAGCAGCCCCAGCATTTT
TRBV13	.	TRBJ1-2	.	CASTLMTEAGEVRYGYTF	TGTGCCAGCACCTTAATGACAGAAGCAGGAGAGGTTCGCTATGGCTACACCTTC
TRBV5-6	.	TRBJ1-1	.	CASSFQGGTEAFF	TGTGCCAGCAGCTTCCAGGGAGGGACTGAAGCTTTCTTT
TRBV19	.	TRBJ2-2	TRBD1	CASSGGQGAGTGELFF	TGTGCCAGTAGTGGCGGACAGGGGGCGGGAACCGGGGAGCTGTTTTTT
TRBV7-9	once	TRBJ1-4	.	CASSLGGGEKLFF	TGTGCCAGCAGCTTAGGAGGGGGTGAAAAACTGTTTTTT
TRBV7-2	.	TRBJ1-2	.	CASSLGQYYGYTF	TGTGCCAGCAGCTTAGGGCAATACTATGGCTACACCTTC
TRBV7-2	.	TRBJ2-1	TRBD1	CASSLGTGGSNEQFF	TGTGCCAGCAGCCTGGGGACAGGGGGCTCCAATGAGCAGTTCTTC
TRBV9	.	TRBJ1-3	.	CASSVSGMGNTIYF	TGTGCCAGCAGCGTATCGGGAATGGGAAACACCATATATTTT
TRBV15	.	TRBJ2-7	TRBD2	CATTPGVAGGEQYF	TGTGCCACCACCCCGGGAGTAGCGGGGGGCGAGCAGTACTTC
TRBV29-1	.	TRBJ2-7	.	CSVVDTNYEQYF	TGCAGCGTTGTGGACACTAACTACGAGCAGTACTTC
TRBV10-2	few	TRBJ1-2	.	CASTDLGYGYTF	TGCGCCAGCACGGATCTTGGCTATGGCTACACCTTC
TRBV6-1	.	TRBJ1-5	.	CASSQGLDQPQHF	TGTGCCAGCAGCCAGGGACTTGATCAGCCCCAGCATTTT
TRBV7-9	few	TRBJ1-1	.	CASSLPSSLNTEAFF	TGTGCCAGCAGCTTACCATCCAGCTTGAACACTGAAGCTTTCTTT
TRBV5-6	.	TRBJ1-2	TRBD1	CASSPDRGGGYTF	TGTGCCAGCAGCCCGGACAGGGGAGGTGGCTACACCTTC
TRBV21-1	.	TRBJ2-3	.	CASSNSGTEGDTQYF	TGTGCCAGCAGCAACTCGGGGACGGAGGGAGATACGCAGTATTTT
TRBV11-2	.	TRBJ2-7	TRBD2	CASSLVRTSGGSYEQYF	TGTGCCAGCAGCTTAGTCAGGACTAGCGGGGGGTCCTACGAGCAGTACTTC
TRBV2	.	TRBJ1-1	TRBD1	CASRPLTGGNTEAFF	TGTGCCAGCAGACCGTTGACAGGGGGGAACACTGAAGCTTTCTTT
TRBV19	.	TRBJ1-5	TRBD1	CASRGGQISNQPQHF	TGTGCCAGTAGAGGGGGACAGATTAGCAATCAGCCCCAGCATTTT
TRBV6-6	.	TRBJ2-6	.	CASSHTGSGANVLTF	TGTGCCAGCAGCCATACAGGGTCCGGGGCCAACGTCCTGACTTTC
TRBV7-2	.	TRBJ2-5	TRBD2	CASSLGAQLAGFETQYF	TGTGCCAGCAGCTTAGGGGCCCAACTAGCGGGGTTTGAGACCCAGTACTTC
TRBV4-1	.	TRBJ1-3	.	CASSQDQGSTIYF	TGCGCCAGCAGCCAAGATCAGGGGAGCACCATATATTTT
TRBV27	.	TRBJ1-2	.	CASSPTASYGYTF	TGTGCCAGCAGTCCGACAGCCTCCTATGGCTACACCTTC
TRBV7-9	.	TRBJ1-1	.	CASSSTWGTEAFF	TGTGCCAGCAGCTCAACCTGGGGAACTGAAGCTTTCTTT
TRBV9	.	TRBJ1-3	.	CASSVGEGKARNTIYF	TGTGCCAGCAGCGTAGGGGAGGGGAAGGCTAGAAACACCATATATTTT
TRBV7-2	few	TRBJ2-2	TRBD1	CASSLTSTGGTGELFF	TGTGCCAGCAGCCTTACCTCGACAGGGGGAACCGGGGAGCTGTTTTTT
TRBV19	.	TRBJ2-7	.	CASSIGGGYEQYF	TGTGCCAGTAGTATCGGGGGCGGATACGAGCAGTACTTC
TRBV9	.	TRBJ2-4	TRBD2	CASSVGGGKNIQYF	TGTGCCAGCAGCGTGGGCGGGGGCAAAAACATTCAGTACTTC
TRBV5-1	.	TRBJ1-2	.	CASSQQVGNGYTF	TGCGCCAGCAGCCAACAGGTGGGGAATGGCTACACCTTC
TRBV9	.	TRBJ1-3	.	CASSVEGSSGNTIYF	TGTGCCAGCAGCGTAGAGGGGAGCTCTGGAAACACCATATATTTT
TRBV30	.	TRBJ1-4	.	CAWSGGQMKNEKLFF	TGTGCCTGGAGTGGCGGACAGATGAAGAATGAAAAACTGTTTTTT
TRBV10-1	.	TRBJ2-1	TRBD1	CASSTGANDPYNEQFF	TGCGCCAGCAGTACAGGGGCGAATGATCCTTACAATGAGCAGTTCTTC
TRBV19	.	TRBJ1-1	.	CASSIRRGENTEAFF	TGTGCCAGTAGTATAAGAAGGGGGGAGAACACTGAAGCTTTCTTT
TRBV11-2	few	TRBJ1-1	TRBD1	CASSPRQGPNTEAFF	TGTGCCAGCAGCCCTCGACAGGGGCCGAACACTGAAGCTTTCTTT
TRBV7-8	.	TRBJ2-5	.	CASSFRQLRETQYF	TGTGCCAGCAGCTTTCGACAGTTAAGGGAGACCCAGTACTTC
TRBV19	.	TRBJ1-1	TRBD1	CASSNYRQGAGDTEAFF	TGTGCCAGTAGTAATTATAGACAGGGGGCTGGTGACACTGAAGCTTTCTTT
TRBV7-9	.	TRBJ1-6	.	CASSTGTRNSPLHF	TGTGCCAGCAGCACCGGGACCCGAAATTCACCCCTCCACTTT
TRBV5-4	.	TRBJ1-1	.	CASSLQGNTEAFF	TGTGCCAGCAGCTTACAGGGGAACACTGAAGCTTTCTTT
TRBV4-2	.	TRBJ2-3	.	CASSQDLNTQYF	TGTGCCAGCAGCCAAGATTTAAATACGCAGTATTTT
TRBV19	.	TRBJ2-3	.	CASKRQATDTQYF	TGTGCCAGTAAGAGACAGGCGACAGATACGCAGTATTTT
TRBV4-1	.	TRBJ1-4	TRBD1	CASSHTKGRGLKNEKLFF	TGCGCCAGCAGCCATACAAAGGGCAGGGGGCTCAAGAATGAAAAACTGTTTTTT
TRBV2	.	TRBJ1-2	.	CASNNRYYGYTF	TGTGCCAGCAACAACAGATACTATGGCTACACCTTC
TRBV10-3	.	TRBJ1-5	.	CAISVGERQPQHF	TGTGCCATCAGTGTAGGAGAGCGGCAGCCCCAGCATTTT